This T cell receptor beta chain came from a study of blood T cell repertoires in COVID-19. Overall study context: Samples representing acute and convalescent COVID-19 were sourced from the United States, Italy and Spain. Nucleic acid was either cDNA or gDNA, and it came from T cells, B-cell-depleted T cells, or PBMCs.

Which cohort a participant joined came from the clinical history participants gave. Exposed participants encountered a COVID-19 case during the 2 weeks preceding study entry. Trimming left V 3 bases short and J 10 bases short, with 15 bases between. The CDR3 runs 13 residues. CDR1 and CDR2 (germline): SGHVS, FQNEAQ. This clone was seen only a few times. Here immunoSEQ multiplex PCR was the method, and the copy in TCRdb shows in-frame clones only, minus some. The sample holds around 250,000 clones, roughly 85% seen once. The sequencing input was PBMCs or T cells enriched from blood (not recorded which). The V and J genes are TRBV7-8 and TRBJ1-1, with a tentative D call TRBD1 (5 bases). This clonotype was obtained from a man aged 35 to 55 who had been exposed to COVID-19. CDR3 protein: CASSFRHGAGAFF. DNA for the CDR3: TGTGCCAGCAGCTTCAGGCATGGGGCAGGAGCTTTCTTT.